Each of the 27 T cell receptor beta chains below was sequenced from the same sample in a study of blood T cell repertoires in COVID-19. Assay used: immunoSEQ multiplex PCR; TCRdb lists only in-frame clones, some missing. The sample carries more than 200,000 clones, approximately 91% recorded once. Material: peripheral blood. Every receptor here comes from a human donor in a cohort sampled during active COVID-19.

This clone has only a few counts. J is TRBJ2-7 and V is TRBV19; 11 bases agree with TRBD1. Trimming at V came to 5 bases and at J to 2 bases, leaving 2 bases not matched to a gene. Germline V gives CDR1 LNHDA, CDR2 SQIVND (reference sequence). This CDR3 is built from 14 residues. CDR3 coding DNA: TGTGCCAGTAGTCCGGGACAGGGGGCCTACGAGCAGTACTTC. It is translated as CASSPGQGAYEQYF.

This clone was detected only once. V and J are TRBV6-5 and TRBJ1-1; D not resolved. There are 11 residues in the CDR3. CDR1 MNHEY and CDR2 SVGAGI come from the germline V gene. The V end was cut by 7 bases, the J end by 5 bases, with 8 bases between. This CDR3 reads CASTRLTEAFF. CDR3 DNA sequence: TGTGCCAGCACCCGTTTAACTGAAGCTTTCTTT.

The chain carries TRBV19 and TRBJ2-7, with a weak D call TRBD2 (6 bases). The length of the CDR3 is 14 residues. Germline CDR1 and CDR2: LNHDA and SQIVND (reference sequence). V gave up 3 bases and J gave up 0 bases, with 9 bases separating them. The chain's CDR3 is CASSISGVSYEQYF. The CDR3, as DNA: TGTGCCAGTAGTATTAGCGGTGTCTCCTACGAGCAGTACTTC.

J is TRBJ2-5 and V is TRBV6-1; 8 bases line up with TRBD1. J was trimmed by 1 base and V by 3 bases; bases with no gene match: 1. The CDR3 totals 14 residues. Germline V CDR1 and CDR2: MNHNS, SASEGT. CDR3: CASSEDRVQETQYF. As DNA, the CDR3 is TGTGCCAGCAGTGAGGACAGGGTCCAAGAGACCCAGTACTTC.

CDR3 DNA: TGTGCCAGCAGCCAAGCGGGACTAGCGGGGGGGCGGGCAGATACGCAGTATTTT. Amino acids: CASSQAGLAGGRADTQYF. The chain employs TRBV3-1 (or the pseudogene TRBV3-2) and TRBJ2-3; 16 nucleotides line up with TRBD2. In germline, CDR1 is LGHDT, CDR2 YNNKEL (reference sequence). The CDR3 spans 18 residues. V trimming: 1 base; J trimming: 4 bases; junction bases outside the gene matches: 5.

CDR3 nucleotide sequence: TGCGCCAGCTCTGGCCTAGCAGAAGAGACCCAGTACTTC. Its translation: CASSGLAEETQYF. The genes are TRBV4-3 and TRBJ2-5, with D perhaps TRBD2 (5 bases). The CDR3 is 13 residues long. The V end was cut by 8 bases, the J end by 3 bases, with 13 bases between. CDR1 is LGHNA and CDR2 is YSLEER in the germline V gene.

The CDR3 reads CASSQNQGALGGTDTQYF. CDR3 in DNA: TGTGCCAGCAGTCAGAATCAGGGCGCCCTCGGAGGCACAGATACGCAGTATTTT. The chain is built from TRBV2 and TRBJ2-3, with a weak D call TRBD1 (5 bases). This CDR3 spans 18 amino acids. V lost 5 bases and J lost 1, with 22 bases in between. Germline V gene data show CDR1 as SNHLY and CDR2 as FYNNEI.

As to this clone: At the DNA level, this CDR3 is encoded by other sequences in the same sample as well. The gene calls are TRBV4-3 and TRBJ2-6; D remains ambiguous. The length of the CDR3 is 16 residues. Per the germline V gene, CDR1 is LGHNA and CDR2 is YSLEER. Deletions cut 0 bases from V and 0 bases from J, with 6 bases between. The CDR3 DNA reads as TGCGCCAGCAGCCAAGATCGCGGCTCTGGGGCCAACGTCCTGACTTTC. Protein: CASSQDRGSGANVLTF.

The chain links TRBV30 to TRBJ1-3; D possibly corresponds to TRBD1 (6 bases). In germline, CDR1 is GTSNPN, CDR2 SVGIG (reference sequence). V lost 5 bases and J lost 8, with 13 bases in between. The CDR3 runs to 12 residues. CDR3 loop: CAWGRRTDTIYF. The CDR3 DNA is TGTGCCTGGGGCAGGAGGACAGACACCATATATTTT.

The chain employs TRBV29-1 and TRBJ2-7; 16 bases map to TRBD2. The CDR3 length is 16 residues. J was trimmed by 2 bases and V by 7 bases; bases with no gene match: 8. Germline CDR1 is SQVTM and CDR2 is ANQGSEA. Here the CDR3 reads CSAVGTSGRAPYEQYF. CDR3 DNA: TGCAGCGCGGTAGGGACTAGCGGGAGGGCCCCCTACGAGCAGTACTTC.

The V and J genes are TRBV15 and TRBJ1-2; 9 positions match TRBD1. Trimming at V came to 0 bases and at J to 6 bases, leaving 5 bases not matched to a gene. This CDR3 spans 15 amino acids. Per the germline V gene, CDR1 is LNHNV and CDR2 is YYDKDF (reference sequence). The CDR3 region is CATSRDAGQGHGYTF. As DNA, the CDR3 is TGTGCCACCAGCAGAGATGCCGGACAGGGGCATGGCTACACCTTC.

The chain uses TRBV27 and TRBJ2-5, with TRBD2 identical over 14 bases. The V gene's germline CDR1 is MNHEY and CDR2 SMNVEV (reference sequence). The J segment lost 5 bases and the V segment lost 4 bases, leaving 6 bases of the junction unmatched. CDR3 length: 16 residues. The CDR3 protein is CASSSRTSGRRETQYF. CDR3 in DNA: TGTGCCAGCAGTTCGCGGACTAGCGGGAGGAGGGAGACCCAGTACTTC.

The CDR3 nucleotides are TGTGCCACCAGTGGGGCGTACACTGAAGCTTTCTTT. Its translation: CATSGAYTEAFF. The V gene is TRBV24-1, the J gene TRBJ1-1; D remains unclear. This CDR3 comprises 12 residues. Germline V gene lookup returns CDR1 KGHDR and CDR2 SFDVKD. V was clipped by 5 bases and J by 3 bases, with 6 bases between them.

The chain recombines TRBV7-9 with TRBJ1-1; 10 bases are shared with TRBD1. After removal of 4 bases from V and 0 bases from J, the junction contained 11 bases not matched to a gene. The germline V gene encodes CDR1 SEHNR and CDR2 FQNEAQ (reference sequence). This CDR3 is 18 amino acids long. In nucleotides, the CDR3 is TGTGCCAGCAGCTCCCTGACAGGGGGCTTGGGTATGAACACTGAAGCTTTCTTT. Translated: CASSSLTGGLGMNTEAFF.

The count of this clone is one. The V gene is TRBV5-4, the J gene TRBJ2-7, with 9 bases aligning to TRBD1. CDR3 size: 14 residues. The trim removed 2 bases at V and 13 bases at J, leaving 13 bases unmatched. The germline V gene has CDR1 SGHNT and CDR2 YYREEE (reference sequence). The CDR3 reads CASSFVGQGEPVYF. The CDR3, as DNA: TGTGCCAGCAGCTTTGTGGGACAGGGAGAACCCGTCTACTTC.

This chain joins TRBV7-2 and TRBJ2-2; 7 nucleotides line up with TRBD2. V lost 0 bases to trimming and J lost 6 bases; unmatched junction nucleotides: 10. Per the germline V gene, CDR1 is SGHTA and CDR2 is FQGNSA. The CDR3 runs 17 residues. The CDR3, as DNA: TGTGCCAGCAGCTTAGCGGTGACTAGCCGGAGTGCCGGGGAGCTGTTTTTT. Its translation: CASSLAVTSRSAGELFF.

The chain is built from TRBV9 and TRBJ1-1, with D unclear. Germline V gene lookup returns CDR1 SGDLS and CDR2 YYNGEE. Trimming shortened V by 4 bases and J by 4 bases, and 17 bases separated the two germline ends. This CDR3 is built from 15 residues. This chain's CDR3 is CASSPGGIPSTEAFF. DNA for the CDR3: TGTGCCAGCAGCCCAGGAGGTATCCCCAGCACTGAAGCTTTCTTT.

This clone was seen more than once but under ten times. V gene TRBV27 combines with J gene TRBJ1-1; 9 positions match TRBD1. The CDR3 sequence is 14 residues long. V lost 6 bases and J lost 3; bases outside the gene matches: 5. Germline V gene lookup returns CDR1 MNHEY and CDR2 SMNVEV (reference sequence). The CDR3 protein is CASSSDRGDTEAFF. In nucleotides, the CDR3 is TGTGCCAGCAGCTCCGACAGGGGGGACACTGAAGCTTTCTTT.

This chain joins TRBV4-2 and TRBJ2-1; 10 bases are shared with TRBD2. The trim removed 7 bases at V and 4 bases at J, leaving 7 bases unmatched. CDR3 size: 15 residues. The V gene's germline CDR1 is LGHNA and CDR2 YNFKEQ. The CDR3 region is CASTPTTSGYNEQFF. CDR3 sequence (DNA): TGTGCCAGCACCCCTACGACTAGCGGGTACAATGAGCAGTTCTTC.

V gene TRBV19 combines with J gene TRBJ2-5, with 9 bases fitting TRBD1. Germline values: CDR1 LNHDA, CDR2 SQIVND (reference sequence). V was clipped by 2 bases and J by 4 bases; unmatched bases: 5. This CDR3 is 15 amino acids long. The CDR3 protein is CASSITGTGRETQYF. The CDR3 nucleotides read TGTGCCAGTAGTATAACTGGGACAGGGAGAGAGACCCAGTACTTC. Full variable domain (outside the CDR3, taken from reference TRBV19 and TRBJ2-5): DGGITQSPKYLFRKEGQNVTLSCEQNLNHDAMYWYRQDPGQGLRLIYYSQIVNDFQKGDIAEGYSVSREKKESFPLTVTSAQKNPTAFYLCASSITGTGRETQYFGPGTRLLVL.

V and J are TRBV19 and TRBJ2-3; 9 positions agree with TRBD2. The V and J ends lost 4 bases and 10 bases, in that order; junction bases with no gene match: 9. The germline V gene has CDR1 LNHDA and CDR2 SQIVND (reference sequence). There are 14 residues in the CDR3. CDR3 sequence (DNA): TGTGCCAGTAGTAGTCCGACTAGCGGAGGGTCGCAGTATTTT. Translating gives CASSSPTSGGSQYF.

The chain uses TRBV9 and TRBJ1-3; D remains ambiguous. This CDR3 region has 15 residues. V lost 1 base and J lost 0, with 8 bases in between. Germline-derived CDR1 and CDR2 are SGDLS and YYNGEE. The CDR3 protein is CASSVHTSSGNTIYF. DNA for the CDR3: TGTGCCAGCAGCGTACATACAAGCTCTGGAAACACCATATATTTT.

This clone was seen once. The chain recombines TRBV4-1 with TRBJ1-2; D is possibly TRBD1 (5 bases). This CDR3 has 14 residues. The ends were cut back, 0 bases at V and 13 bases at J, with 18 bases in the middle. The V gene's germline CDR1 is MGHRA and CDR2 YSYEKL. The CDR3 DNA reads TGCGCCAGCAGCCAAGAGGGGGGGATACAGAACCCCACCTTC. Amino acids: CASSQEGGIQNPTF.

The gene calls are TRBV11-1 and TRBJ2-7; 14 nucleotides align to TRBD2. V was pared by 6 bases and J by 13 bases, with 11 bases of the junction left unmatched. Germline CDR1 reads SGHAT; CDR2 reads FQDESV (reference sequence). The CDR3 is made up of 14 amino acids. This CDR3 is CASSSGTSGGPGYF. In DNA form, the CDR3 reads TGTGCCAGCAGTTCCGGGACTAGCGGGGGCCCCGGCTACTTC. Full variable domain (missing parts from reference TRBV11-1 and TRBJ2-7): EAEVAQSPRYKITEKSQAVAFWCDPISGHATLYWYRQILGQGPELLVQFQDESVVDDSQLPKDRFSAERLKGVDSTLKIQPAELGDSAMYLCASSSGTSGGPGYFGPGTRLTVT.

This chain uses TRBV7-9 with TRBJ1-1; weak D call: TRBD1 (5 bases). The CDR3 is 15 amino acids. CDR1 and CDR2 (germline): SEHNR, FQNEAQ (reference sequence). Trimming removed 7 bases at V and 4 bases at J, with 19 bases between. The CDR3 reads CASTSAGQGITEAFF. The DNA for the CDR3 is TGTGCCAGCACCTCCGCGGGGCAAGGGATCACTGAAGCTTTCTTT.

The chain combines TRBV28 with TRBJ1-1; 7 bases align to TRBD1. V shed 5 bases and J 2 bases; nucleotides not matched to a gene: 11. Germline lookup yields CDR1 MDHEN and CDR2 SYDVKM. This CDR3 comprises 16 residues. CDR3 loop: CASSLTGKFANTEAFF. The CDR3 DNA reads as TGTGCCAGCAGTCTGACAGGGAAATTCGCTAACACTGAAGCTTTCTTT.

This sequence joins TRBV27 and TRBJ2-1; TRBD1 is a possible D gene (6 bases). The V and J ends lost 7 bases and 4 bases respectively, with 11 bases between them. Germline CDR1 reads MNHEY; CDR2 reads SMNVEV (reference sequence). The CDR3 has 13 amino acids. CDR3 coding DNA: TGTGCCAGCACTCCTACAGGGTACAATGAGCAGTTCTTC. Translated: CASTPTGYNEQFF.